Listed here are 22 T cell receptor beta chains from one sample, sequenced in a study of blood T cell repertoires in COVID-19. TCRdb's table, derived via immunoSEQ multiplex PCR, lists solely in-frame clones and lacks some. The data hold 200,000 to 250,000 clones, with roughly 90% observed a single time. What was sequenced was PBMCs or T cells enriched from blood (not recorded which). Receptors were obtained from a woman aged 35 to 49 with acute COVID-19.

This sequence joins TRBV19 and TRBJ1-1; a possible D gene is TRBD1 (5 bases). V was trimmed by 6 bases and J by 1 base, leaving 9 bases between them. Germline V CDR1 and CDR2: LNHDA, SQIVND (reference sequence). The CDR3 extends over 13 amino acids. The CDR3 reads CASRLRGNTEAFF. The CDR3 coding sequence is TGTGCCAGTAGGCTTAGGGGGAACACTGAAGCTTTCTTT.

The sample holds a few counts of this clone. This chain uses TRBV3-1 (or the pseudogene TRBV3-2) with TRBJ1-3; a possible D gene is TRBD1 (6 bases). The CDR3 loop spans 15 amino acids. Germline V gene data show CDR1 as LGHDT and CDR2 as YNNKEL (reference sequence). Deletions cut 0 bases from V and 4 bases from J, with 10 bases between. The CDR3 DNA follows: TGTGCCAGCAGCCAAGAGTACCAGGGGGGAAACACCATATATTTT. This sequence encodes CASSQEYQGGNTIYF.

This sequence joins TRBV15 and TRBJ2-1; maybe TRBD2 (6 bases). CDR3 size: 13 residues. V was cut by 3 bases and J by 4 bases, with 7 bases left in between. Germline lookup yields CDR1 LNHNV and CDR2 YYDKDF (reference sequence). The CDR3 coding sequence is TGTGCCACCAGCAGGGGGGGTTACAATGAGCAGTTCTTC. Its protein is CATSRGGYNEQFF.

The chain recombines TRBV27 with TRBJ2-5, with TRBD1 identical over 9 bases. The CDR3 has 14 amino acids. CDR1 and CDR2 (germline): MNHEY, SMNVEV (reference sequence). V lost 5 bases and J lost 4; bases outside the gene matches: 5. This chain's CDR3 is CASSPGQGGETQYF. The CDR3 DNA sequence: TGTGCCAGCAGTCCGGGACAGGGAGGAGAGACCCAGTACTTC.

The V call is TRBV2, the J call TRBJ1-6; D ambiguous. CDR1 and CDR2 from the germline V gene are SNHLY and FYNNEI. The CDR3 has 14 amino acids. V was trimmed by 10 bases and J by 7 bases, leaving 17 bases between them. The CDR3: CAKSGTAKNSPLHF. The CDR3 coding sequence is TGTGCCAAAAGTGGAACAGCTAAGAATTCACCCCTCCACTTT.

V and J are TRBV29-1 and TRBJ1-1; unclear D gene. V was shortened by 5 bases and J by 0 bases, with 4 bases between the two germline ends. Germline V gives CDR1 SQVTM, CDR2 ANQGSEA. The CDR3 length is 11 residues. The DNA of the CDR3 is TGCAGCGTTTCAGTGAACACTGAAGCTTTCTTT. Its protein product is CSVSVNTEAFF.

The chain recombines TRBV4-3 with TRBJ2-1; TRBD2 matches 12 bases. CDR3 length: 16 amino acids. J lost 7 bases, V lost 2 bases, and 6 bases had no gene match. Germline CDR1 reads LGHNA; CDR2 reads YSLEER. The CDR3 is CASSQKTGTSGNEQFF. The CDR3 DNA sequence: TGCGCCAGCAGCCAAAAAACCGGGACTAGCGGGAATGAGCAGTTCTTC.

V usage is TRBV7-6 and J usage is TRBJ2-7, with D possibly being TRBD2 (6 bases). V was trimmed by 1 base and J by 5 bases, leaving 15 bases between them. In germline, CDR1 is SGHVS, CDR2 FNYEAQ. The CDR3 runs to 15 residues. CDR3 in amino acids: CASSLGAGTGNEQYF. The CDR3 nucleotides are TGTGCCAGCAGCTTAGGGGCGGGGACCGGGAACGAGCAGTACTTC.

The CDR3 loop reads CASSLGPGGNQPQHF. The CDR3 DNA follows: TGTGCCAGCAGCTTGGGGCCGGGTGGCAATCAGCCCCAGCATTTT. The rearrangement uses TRBV5-5 and TRBJ1-5; no definite D call. The CDR3 covers 15 residues. Looked up from germline, CDR1 is SGHKS and CDR2 is YYEKEE (reference sequence). Trimming took off 0 bases at V and 2 bases at J, with 9 bases between the two ends.

This clone was observed a few times. V is TRBV5-1 and J is TRBJ1-1, with 10 positions matching TRBD1. CDR3 length: 15 amino acids. The germline CDR1 and CDR2 sequences are SGHRS and YFSETQ. V lost 4 bases and J lost 1; bases outside the gene matches: 4. In DNA, the CDR3 is TGCGCCAGCAGCGTGGGGACAGGGGAGAACACTGAAGCTTTCTTT. It is translated as CASSVGTGENTEAFF.

The V and J genes are TRBV20-1 and TRBJ1-5; TRBD1 is a possible D gene (6 bases). V was clipped by 3 bases and J by 4 bases, with 10 bases between them. Per the germline V gene, CDR1 is DFQATT and CDR2 is SNEGSKA (reference sequence). The CDR3 is 13 amino acids. In DNA, the CDR3 is TGCAGTGCTAGTGGGACACTTAATCAGCCCCAGCATTTT. Protein: CSASGTLNQPQHF.

The rearrangement links TRBV7-8 to TRBJ1-4; 11 nucleotides agree with TRBD1. V lost 4 bases to trimming and J lost 7 bases; unmatched junction nucleotides: 11. The germline gives CDR1 SGHVS, CDR2 FQNEAQ. This CDR3 is built from 17 residues. CDR3 DNA: TGTGCCAGCAGCTCAGTAAAGAGGGGGACAGGGGGTGAAAAACTGTTTTTT. It encodes CASSSVKRGTGGEKLFF. Complete variable domain (other parts from reference TRBV7-8 and TRBJ1-4): GAGVSQSPRYKVAKRGQDVALRCDPISGHVSLFWYQQALGQGPEFLTYFQNEAQLDKSGLPSDRFFAERPEGSVSTLKIQRTQQEDSAVYLCASSSVKRGTGGEKLFFGSGTQLSVL.

This chain links TRBV20-1 with TRBJ2-3; no firm D call. The length of the CDR3 is 10 residues. Trimming shortened V by 3 bases and J by 6 bases, and 4 bases separated the two germline ends. Germline V gives CDR1 DFQATT, CDR2 SNEGSKA (reference sequence). The CDR3 loop is CSASRDTQYF. CDR3 nucleotide sequence: TGCAGTGCTAGCCGTGATACGCAGTATTTT.

Notes on this clone: A read error may account for a junction end that differs from germline. The genes are TRBV7-9 and TRBJ1-1, with no clear D. Per the germline V gene, CDR1 is SEHNR and CDR2 is FQNEAQ (reference sequence). The CDR3 is made up of 11 amino acids. The CDR3 DNA follows: TGTGCCTGCAGCTTATTAGCTGAAGCTTTCTTT. This gives the protein CACSLLAEAFF.

This clone has only a few counts. The genes are TRBV3-1 (or the pseudogene TRBV3-2) and TRBJ2-2; 7 nucleotides align to TRBD1. V gave up 1 base and J gave up 2 bases; unmatched junction bases: 7. Per the germline V gene, CDR1 is LGHDT and CDR2 is YNNKEL (reference sequence). The CDR3 has 17 amino acids. Here the CDR3 DNA reads TGTGCCAGCAGCCAAGTACCGGGACAGCGTAACACCGGGGAGCTGTTTTTT. Translating gives CASSQVPGQRNTGELFF.

This clone was observed a single time. The rearrangement uses TRBV30 and TRBJ1-4, with no clear D. The CDR3 contains 13 residues. With 1 base removed from V and 7 bases from J, the gap between germline ends came to 10 bases. Germline V gene sequence: CDR1 GTSNPN, CDR2 SVGIG (reference sequence). The CDR3 nucleotides are TGTGCCTGGAGTGGGAGGTTTCGTGAAAAACTGTTTTTT. This gives the protein CAWSGRFREKLFF.

The chain combines TRBV5-1 with TRBJ2-3; 11 nucleotides align to TRBD2. V gave up 4 bases and J gave up 3 bases; unmatched junction bases: 10. This CDR3 comprises 17 residues. Germline loops: CDR1 SGHRS, CDR2 YFSETQ. In nucleotides, the CDR3 is TGCGCCAGCAGCACGATAGCGGGGGGGCTTAGGACAGATACGCAGTATTTT. Protein: CASSTIAGGLRTDTQYF.

The chain links TRBV4-1 to TRBJ1-1; tentative D call: TRBD1 (6 bases). This CDR3 spans 18 amino acids. Germline V gene sequence: CDR1 MGHRA, CDR2 YSYEKL. Trimming cost V 1 base and J 2 bases, with 20 bases left between them. CDR3: CASSQAVRGTLSNTEAFF. In DNA, the CDR3 is TGCGCCAGCAGCCAAGCCGTCAGGGGCACGCTCAGTAACACTGAAGCTTTCTTT.

The rearrangement uses TRBV21-1 and TRBJ2-1; the DNA was not compared with TRBD2, the D call given in the table. TRBV21-1 is labeled a pseudogene. There are 19 residues in the CDR3. The DNA for the CDR3 is TGTGCCAGCAGCTCCAAGGGGGGTCGGGGACTAATCTCCTACAATGAGCAGTTCTTC. This sequence encodes CASSSKGGRGLISYNEQFF.

This clone has a handful of counts. The V call is TRBV7-2, the J call TRBJ1-6; D is ambiguous. The germline CDR1 and CDR2 sequences are SGHTA and FQGNSA. Trimming took off 1 base at V and 5 bases at J, with 9 bases between the two ends. The CDR3 length is 15 residues. The CDR3, as DNA: TGTGCCAGCAGCTTAGGCGGGAGCCATAATTCACCCCTCCACTTT. It encodes CASSLGGSHNSPLHF.

V gene TRBV6-5 combines with J gene TRBJ2-7, with 7 positions matching TRBD1. From germline, CDR1 is MNHEY and CDR2 SVGAGI. The CDR3 has 13 amino acids. Trimming cost V 4 bases and J 3 bases; bases outside gene matches: 3. As DNA, the CDR3 is TGTGCCAGCAGTTTGACAGGGAACTACGAGCAGTACTTC. It encodes CASSLTGNYEQYF.

The V call is TRBV28, the J call TRBJ1-5, with 7 bases matching TRBD1. Germline assignment: CDR1 MDHEN and CDR2 SYDVKM. The CDR3 extends over 13 amino acids. V lost 8 bases, J lost 6 bases, and 7 bases stayed unmatched. CDR3 protein: CASDRVLGQPQHF. Written as DNA, the CDR3 is TGTGCCAGCGACAGGGTCCTAGGTCAGCCCCAGCATTTT.